This paragraph covers one T cell receptor beta chain sequence. The junction departs from germline at one end; a sequencing error may be responsible. PCRs each included synthetic TCR analog templates spiked in. Clones were read by immunoSEQ multiplex PCR, and TCRdb kept only the in-frame ones, dropping some. Of about 84,000 clones in the sample, more than 75% are singletons; the top ten hold more than 8%. The sample comes from a study of PD-L1 blockade in urothelial cancer. Study overall: About 90% of the 29 patients were men who had bladder-origin urothelial cancer. At 6 weeks and at 3 weeks (second dose) after treatment start, blood was analyzed.

CDR1 and CDR2 (germline): SSHAT, FNYEAQ (reference sequence). This CDR3 contains 14 residues. The chain joins TRBV7-7 to TRBJ2-5, with 10 bases matching TRBD1. The input for sequencing was PBMCs, taken around atezolizumab (anti-PD-L1) treatment. This receptor was obtained from a man aged 70 or older with urothelial cancer. The CDR3 loop reads CASSLGTGEETQYF. The CDR3 DNA sequence: TGTGCTAGCAGCTTAGGGACAGGGGAAGAGACCCAGTACTTC. Filled out from reference TRBV7-7 and TRBJ2-5, the complete variable domain reads GAGVSQSPRYKVTKRGQDVTLRCDPISSHATLYWYQQALGQGPEFLTYFNYEAQPDKSGLPSDRFSAERPEGSISTLTIQRTEQRDSAMYRCASSLGTGEETQYFGPGTRLLVL.